In its sample, the clone carrying this T cell receptor (beta chain) was seen many times. This sample was taken from a study of T-cell reconstitution after alpha-beta-depleted transplantation in children. Using unique molecular identifiers, the investigators prepared the TCRbeta library. Using its own MiXCR run on the PCR reads, TCRdb lists one record per CDR3 protein. Of 150,000 to 250,000 distinct CDR3 sequences listed, 5% to 7.5% were seen once; the top ten hold around 4.4%. V shed 4 bases, J shed 1 base, and the junction held 4 bases outside the gene matches. CDR1 MGHRA and CDR2 YSYEKL come from the germline V gene. This CDR3 is 15 amino acids long.

The source of this sequence is a girl under two years old with combined immunodeficiency, due to receive a stem cell transplant. V and J are TRBV4-1 and TRBJ1-5, with 7 bases lining up with TRBD1. The material was PBMCs, obtained before TCRalphabeta/CD19-depleted stem cell transplant. CDR3 nucleotides: TGCGCCAGCAGCCTAACGACAGGGAGCAATCAGCCCCAGCATTTT. It translates to CASSLTTGSNQPQHF.